The text below deals with one TCR beta chain. Its antigen specificity is not known. Per-base quality was not reported, and no clone a single base away is much larger than it. The data were taken from a study of cytomegalovirus exposure and HLA in healthy donors (dated by TCRdb to between 2016 and 2019). Context from the whole study: According to an earlier analysis of 550 to 700 of the donors, some 180 million T cells yielded over 90 million unique TCR beta sequences and approximately 280 Gb of sequence data. An early release that covered more than 550 HLA-typed donors contained about 300 gigabases of sequencing data and approximately 85 million unique TCR sequences. Of the roughly 410 genotyped donors, over 80% were placed in the genetic ancestry cluster associated with self-reported Caucasian donors. The aim of the study was to test whether cataloging public T cell receptors could identify signatures of past pathogen exposure. The study profiled the T cell repertoires of 500 to 800 subjects by immunosequencing and related them to cytomegalovirus serostatus. Besides the first cohort of more than 650 subjects, a separate validation cohort made up of some 110 different subjects was used. High-throughput TCR immunosequencing, statistical association of individual TCRs with disease status, and machine learning were combined to predict cytomegalovirus infection status. To study patterns of TCR occurrence, a later analysis re-analyzed previously published TCR beta repertoires from under 750 donors and added high-resolution HLA genotyping. In the later analysis, no new phenotypic data were used to find candidate immune exposures; instead, reliance was placed on TCR beta sequences and their occurrence across donors. An earlier analysis of 587 of the donors used high-throughput TCR beta sequencing to judge whether each TCR beta V gene segment behaved as functional or pseudogenic. Donor age, sex, ethnicity and CMV serostatus were compiled alongside the repertoire data. A later genetic analysis took genome-wide SNP genotypes for about 55% of the 666 donors and used that subset as a discovery cohort. All discovery cohort repertoires had been generated on a single sequencing platform. HLA typing included class I and class II loci at four-digit resolution. The number of donors typed differed by locus, with 629-630 for A, B, C, DRB1 and DQB1, about 500 for DQA1, 600 to 610 for DPA1, and around 450 for DPB1. Because of strong linkage in the cohort, a few DR-DQ haplotypes were treated as single units for association and clustering. Among roughly 400 genotyped donors of the cohort, an average of roughly 230,000 unique TCR beta nucleotide sequences was sequenced per donor, of which about 19% were non-productive.

Beyond this particular receptor, the publication reports: A cluster of highly shared sequence variants was judged likely to be a technical artifact of the sequencing pipeline. Most TCR sequences were seen in very few donors, while some public TCRs were found in many individuals. When HLA alleles, especially DR and DQ, strongly co-occurred, TCR associations were difficult to assign to individual alleles. An earlier analysis of several hundred of the donors showed that most TCR beta V segments appeared in productive rearrangements either about 87% or about 30% of the time, which broadly matched IMGT annotations. A total of fewer than 200 TCR beta chains were listed by the study as associated with cytomegalovirus. Correlated functional status among segregating V segments might reflect linkage disequilibrium, but an unknown experimental factor could not be ruled out. The authors suggested that the approach could potentially be extended to other disease states and immunological phenotypes. The earlier analysis of almost 600 of the donors excluded roughly 17 rarely observed V segments, including chromosome 9 orphons, because counts were too low. The classifier was reported to diagnose cytomegalovirus status with high specificity and sensitivity in both the original cohort and the validation cohort. In a later genetic analysis, a missense DCLRE1C variant was associated with V-gene and J-gene trimming of TCR beta chains, and the association was replicated in an independent cohort. Because HLA typing was missing for some donors at each locus, association tests included only the typed subset. Compared with the roughly 700-donor mean, donors in an Asian-associated ancestry cluster had fewer N-insertions in productive TCRs, according to a later genetic analysis. A later analysis found that most CMV-associated TCR beta chains appeared HLA-restricted, with HLA associations seemingly driven largely by CMV exposure. A later analysis found that HLA-associated TCR beta chains were more clonally expanded and had lower generation probabilities than equally common non-associated chains. In vitro tests confirmed that a few of the cytomegalovirus-associated TCR beta chains recognize cytomegalovirus antigens. A further reported finding was that TCR beta sequences accurately predicted the HLA-A and HLA-B alleles for most subjects in the first cohort. Immune exposure information for the cohort was limited to CMV serostatus. In a later analysis, the rate of TCR association differed among HLA loci, with DRB1 alleles having the most associated TCRs and HLA-C alleles having the fewest. This cohort had only TCR beta chains sequenced, and the lack of alpha or paired-chain data limited which features could be detected. In a later analysis, over 15,000 TCR beta sequences were associated with specific HLA alleles at a false discovery rate of 0.05. Sequencing depth was assumed to be roughly uniform across donors in the presence/absence analyses, though that assumption may not hold. Several of the top co-occurrence clusters appeared to be linked to parvovirus B19, influenza, CMV and Epstein-Barr virus, according to a later analysis.

The library came from the immunoSEQ multiplex PCR assay. For the multiplex PCR, a mixture combining 60 forward primers for TCR Vbeta segments and 13 reverse primers for TCR Jbeta segments was used. The CDR3 region of rearranged TCR beta genes was amplified from genomic DNA by a multiplex PCR assay. On the Illumina HiSeq System, the amplified TCR beta libraries were sequenced as 87-base-pair reads. In the source study's methods: A later analysis counted some 80 million unique TCR beta chains across the 670 or so repertoires, and some 11 million of these chains were shared by at least two donors. A nearest-neighbor algorithm error-corrected the raw reads and collapsed the reads into unique sequences, merging closely related sequences to remove PCR and sequencing errors. V, D and J gene segments were assigned by aligning CDR3 sequences to IMGT reference sequences. For a sequence to be retained, a match of at least six nucleotides to both a V gene segment and a J gene segment was required. Rearrangements were called productive when the CDR3 lacked stop codons and stayed in frame with V and J; all others were non-productive. CDR3 was defined according to IMGT convention as the region running from the second conserved V-encoded cysteine to the conserved J-encoded phenylalanine. The earlier analysis of about 530 of the donors excluded any sequence lacking an unambiguous match to a single V gene segment. In an earlier analysis of about 590 of the donors, a V segment was called functional when productive rearrangements were above 56.7%, and segregating when the standard deviation between donors exceeded 5%. A statistical classification framework was developed to diagnose cytomegalovirus status using the catalog of TCR beta chain sequences. In a later analysis, V and J genes were assigned by comparing TCR nucleotide sequences against IMGT/GENE-DB human TR gene sequences. A later analysis assigned CDR3 sequences and most-parsimonious VDJ recombination scenarios with the TCRdist pipeline. A later analysis defined each TCR beta chain by its CDR3 amino acid sequence plus V-gene family, and excluded reads lacking a unique V-gene family. In a later analysis, fewer than 600 highly shared, low-generation-probability nucleotide sequences were removed to address suspected cross-contamination and a sequencing artifact. For each public chain, a later analysis derived a clonal expansion index from normalized ranks of inferred template counts within each repertoire. In a later analysis, generation probabilities were computed with a VDJ recombination model fitted to out-of-frame rearrangements, and the resulting probabilities were checked against IGoR. Hypergeometric tests were used in a later analysis to score TCR-TCR, TCR-HLA and TCR-CMV co-occurrence, with a repertoire-size bias correction applied to the TCR pairs. A later analysis estimated false discovery rates by permuting HLA or CMV assignments 20 times. In a later analysis, co-occurring TCRs were grouped with DBSCAN, and TCRdist sequence similarity was added when clustering was performed within HLA-allele-positive subsets. Repertoires with fewer than 30,000 or more than 120,000 public chains, plus five repertoires with anomalous nucleotide sharing, were excluded from co-occurrence clustering. Drawn from immuneACCESS, this table holds only the in-frame rearrangements with V and J called that TCRdb kept. Clones are partly lost; checked studies trace under half to an unresolved V gene and leave the rest unexplained. Clone size and V and J calls were adopted from that table, with D and trimming inferred from the DNA. The sample table holds 99,000 or so clones, of which 83% were seen once. Over 5% of the sample lies in the top ten.

In total, roughly 710 healthy bone marrow donors made up the cohort. All cohort members were sampled while nominally healthy, although unrecorded immune exposures were likely present. The donor was CMV seronegative and belonged to the group of under 400 seronegative cohort members. Every donor gave a peripheral blood sample, and the peripheral blood mononuclear cells from that sample were used for TCR beta sequencing. The Qiagen DNeasy Blood Extraction Kit was used to extract genomic DNA from the blood cell samples. This TCR came from a man between 18 and 29 years old in good health and CMV-seronegative. Sequenced material: PBMCs.

The nucleotide sequence is given as TGCAGCGTTGGTACGGGGAGGGCTAGCGGGAACCAGCAGTACTTC. It encodes CSVGTGRASGNQQYF. Rearrangement joined TRBV29-1 to TRBJ2-7; TRBD2 aligns with 9 central bases. From cysteine to phenylalanine, the CDR3 is 15 amino acids long. Only the CDR3 part of the read is kept: 45 bases, read in frame from the first base. CDR1 and CDR2 are drawn from the germline V gene: SQVTM, ANQGSEA. At the junction V is shortened by 4 bases and J by 8 bases; bases outside the gene matches: 15.